The T cell receptor (beta chain) under discussion was sequenced for a study of cytotoxic CD8 clonotypes in ibrutinib-treated CLL. Study conclusions and caveats: Age-matched healthy donor levels were exceeded by baseline clonality, which tracked circulating CD8+ T-cell counts. Higher clonality was seen at ibrutinib response and a return toward baseline at progression.

Remarks on this clone: Its antigen is unidentified.

TCRdb's copy holds only in-frame clones and misses some; the assay was immunoSEQ multiplex PCR. The data contain some 120,000 clones, about 53% of them singletons. CDR3 length: 14 amino acids. Germline loops: CDR1 MNHNY, CDR2 SVGAGI (reference sequence). V is TRBV6-6 and J is TRBJ2-5, with D hard to call. The DNA end favors TRBJ2-7, so the J call may be wrong. This TCR was sampled from a human donor with chronic lymphocytic leukemia. This material consisted of PBMCs, taken after 24 months of ibrutinib treatment. CDR3 region: CASSDPRHSYEQYF. The CDR3 DNA reads TGTGCCAGCAGTGACCCACGACATAGCTACGAGCAGTACTTC.